Described below is a single TCR beta chain sequence and its context. The antigen is undetermined. A single record per CDR3 protein comes from TCRdb applying MiXCR to the RT-PCR reads. The sample consists of 500,000 or so distinct CDR3 sequences, 16% of them appearing once. These data come from a study of response to subunit inactivated influenza vaccine. Study-wide findings and caveats: Authors suggested each seasonal flu vaccination may recruit only limited numbers of new T cells.

This CDR3 has 12 residues. Germline V gives CDR1 SQVTM, CDR2 ANQGSEA. V shed 7 bases and J shed 3 bases, with 12 bases lying between them. This clonotype originated in a man aged 45 to 75 who received an inactivated influenza vaccine. Sequencing was performed on CD4+ T cells sorted from PBMCs, taken roughly 24 months after vaccination. This rearrangement joins TRBV29-1 to TRBJ1-2, with D tentatively TRBD1 (5 bases). This CDR3 is CSAGGGDYGYTF. The CDR3 DNA follows: TGCAGCGCTGGTGGGGGGGACTATGGCTACACCTTC.